This passage covers 7 T cell receptor beta chains from one sample sequenced in a study of pediatric ulcerative colitis. Profiled with immunoSEQ multiplex PCR; TCRdb holds only in-frame clones, not every one. Of 30,000 to 45,000 clones in the sample, roughly 83% were seen once. The specimen was blood. The receptors here all came from a girl aged 5-17 years with moderate ulcerative colitis.

V and J are TRBV9 and TRBJ2-1; unclear D gene. The CDR3 spans 12 residues. Trimming removed 1 base from V and 9 bases from J, with 8 bases in between. CDR1 and CDR2 (germline): SGDLS, YYNGEE. The CDR3 is CASSVFLGEQFF. The CDR3 bases are TGTGCCAGCAGCGTATTTCTTGGTGAGCAGTTCTTC.

The genes are TRBV6-5 and TRBJ1-5; TRBD1 matches 11 bases. The CDR3 has 15 residues. V lost 5 bases and J lost 5; bases outside the gene matches: 5. Germline V lookup: CDR1 MNHEY, CDR2 SVGAGI. CDR3 sequence reads: CASSRGQGAYQPQHF. The CDR3, as DNA: TGTGCCAGCAGTCGCGGACAGGGGGCTTATCAGCCCCAGCATTTT.

This sequence joins TRBV7-2 and TRBJ2-1, with D perhaps TRBD2 (5 bases). V was cut by 1 base and J by 12 bases, with 10 bases left in between. Germline V lookup: CDR1 SGHTA, CDR2 FQGNSA. The CDR3 loop spans 12 amino acids. The CDR3 region is CASSLGPAGQFF. The CDR3 bases are TGTGCCAGCAGCTTAGGCCCGGCGGGGCAGTTCTTC.

The chain recombines TRBV5-4 with TRBJ2-7; D perhaps matches TRBD2 (5 bases). In germline, CDR1 is SGHNT, CDR2 YYREEE (reference sequence). Trimming pared 4 bases from V and 9 bases from J, leaving 17 bases between. This CDR3 region has 13 residues. CDR3 residues: CASSPGFLRGQYF. DNA for the CDR3: TGTGCCAGCAGCCCGGGGTTCTTACGAGGGCAGTACTTC.

J is TRBJ2-3 and V is TRBV25-1; D remains ambiguous. Trimming took 7 bases from V and 5 from J, leaving 10 bases between them. Germline V gives CDR1 MGHDK, CDR2 SYGVNS. The length of the CDR3 is 12 residues. The CDR3 region has the DNA TGTGCCAGCACCAGACGTGGAGATACGCAGTATTTT. This gives the protein CASTRRGDTQYF. Together with reference TRBV25-1 and TRBJ2-3, the CDR3 gives the full variable domain: EADIYQTPRYLVIGTGKKITLECSQTMGHDKMYWYQQDPGMELHLIHYSYGVNSTEKGDLSSESTVSRIRTEHFPLTLESARPSHTSQYLCASTRRGDTQYFGPGTRLTVL.

The chain joins TRBV7-9 to TRBJ1-2; 7 positions match TRBD1. V shed 5 bases and J 2 bases; nucleotides not matched to a gene: 8. The CDR3 is made up of 15 amino acids. Germline V gene data show CDR1 as SEHNR and CDR2 as FQNEAQ (reference sequence). Here the CDR3 DNA reads TGTGCCAGCAGCCCATTCGACAGGGTGAACTATGGCTACACCTTC. It translates to CASSPFDRVNYGYTF.

The chain combines TRBV19 with TRBJ2-1, with D unresolved. The CDR3 runs 11 residues. Germline assignment: CDR1 LNHDA and CDR2 SQIVND (reference sequence). The ends were cut back, 4 bases at V and 8 bases at J, with 6 bases in the middle. CDR3 sequence (DNA): TGTGCCAGTAGTACTATCGATGAGCAGTTCTTC. Its protein is CASSTIDEQFF.